What follows are 23 T cell receptor beta chains derived from one specimen sequenced in a study of response to subunit inactivated influenza vaccine. In TCRdb, the RT-PCR reads were re-called with MiXCR into one record per CDR3 protein. The sample records 530,000 or so distinct CDR3 sequences, about 25% being singletons. The sequencing used CD4+ T cells sorted from PBMCs, collected 5 days after vaccination. The source of these receptors is a man in his fifties who received an inactivated influenza vaccine.

This clonotype was counted between two and nine times. This sequence joins TRBV20-1 and TRBJ2-7, with 10 bases lining up with TRBD2. The ends lost 4 bases at V and 2 bases at J; junction bases unmatched: 11. This CDR3 contains 16 residues. Germline V gene data show CDR1 as DFQATT and CDR2 as SNEGSKA (reference sequence). CDR3 region: CSATGLASTVTYEQYF. DNA of the CDR3: TGCAGTGCTACGGGACTAGCGTCAACGGTAACCTACGAGCAGTACTTC.

The chain links TRBV5-1 to TRBJ2-3; 13 bases fit TRBD2. CDR1 and CDR2 from the germline V gene are SGHRS and YFSETQ. V shed 4 bases and J 4 bases; nucleotides not matched to a gene: 9. This CDR3 has 17 residues. CDR3 protein: CASSHSRLAGGPDTQYF. CDR3 nucleotide sequence: TGCGCCAGCAGCCACTCAAGACTAGCGGGAGGCCCAGATACGCAGTATTTT.

This clonotype was seen more than once but under ten times. The V gene is TRBV9, the J gene TRBJ2-3, with 12 bases aligning to TRBD2. CDR1 is SGDLS and CDR2 is YYNGEE in the germline V gene. The CDR3 consists of 17 residues. Germline trimming cut 4 bases from V and 4 bases from J; bases unmatched to any gene: 10. CDR3 sequence reads: CASSRTRLAGVADTQYF. The CDR3 region has the DNA TGTGCCAGCAGCAGAACGAGACTAGCGGGAGTAGCAGATACGCAGTATTTT.

This chain joins TRBV12-3 or TRBV12-4 and TRBJ2-3; D call uncertain. The CDR3 runs 15 residues. The V and J ends lost 5 bases and 0 bases respectively, with 12 bases between them. In nucleotides, the CDR3 is TGTGCCAGCAGTCCCTACAGAGCTAGCACAGATACGCAGTATTTT. Translated, it gives CASSPYRASTDTQYF.

This clonotype has only a few counts. The chain has TRBV7-2 and TRBJ2-1; D perhaps matches TRBD1 (5 bases). This CDR3 is 18 amino acids long. From germline, CDR1 is SGHTA and CDR2 FQGNSA. V dropped 0 bases and J dropped 8 bases, with 23 bases sitting between them. CDR3 DNA sequence: TGTGCCAGCAGCTTAGCAGGGGTTGAGTCGGTCATCCCGTATGAGCAGTTCTTC. Its translation is CASSLAGVESVIPYEQFF.

The rearrangement uses TRBV2 and TRBJ2-6; D is possibly TRBD1 or TRBD2 (5 bases each). The CDR3 totals 16 residues. V was cut by 3 bases and J by 0 bases, with 9 bases left in between. Germline CDR1 reads SNHLY; CDR2 reads FYNNEI. CDR3 nucleotides: TGTGCCAGCAGTGAGGGACGGCTCTCTGGGGCCAACGTCCTGACTTTC. Amino acid sequence: CASSEGRLSGANVLTF.

This clonotype was observed many times. V gene TRBV5-6 combines with J gene TRBJ1-2, with 9 bases lining up with TRBD1. The CDR3 has 17 residues. J gave up 5 bases and V 2 bases, and 13 bases lay outside the gene matches. The germline CDR1 and CDR2 sequences are SGHDT and YYEEEE. This chain's CDR3 is CASSLAGTGFGSYGYTF. The CDR3 DNA reads TGTGCCAGCAGCTTAGCCGGGACAGGGTTTGGATCATATGGCTACACCTTC.

The rearrangement uses TRBV5-4 and TRBJ2-7, with 9 bases matching TRBD2. This CDR3 is built from 17 residues. Trimming at V came to 4 bases and at J to 0 bases, leaving 11 bases not matched to a gene. CDR1 and CDR2 from the germline V gene are SGHNT and YYREEE (reference sequence). The CDR3: CASSPARGAGGSYEQYF. In DNA form, the CDR3 reads TGTGCCAGCAGCCCCGCCCGCGGAGCGGGGGGCTCCTACGAGCAGTACTTC.

This clonotype was recorded a few times. This chain connects TRBV7-2 to TRBJ2-2; 7 nucleotides align to TRBD2. This CDR3 contains 17 residues. Germline lookup yields CDR1 SGHTA and CDR2 FQGNSA. V shed 0 bases and J 1 base; nucleotides not matched to a gene: 5. In nucleotides, the CDR3 is TGTGCCAGCAGCTTAGCGGGTCGGGGGGTGAACACCGGGGAGCTGTTTTTT. Residues: CASSLAGRGVNTGELFF.

This clonotype came up a few times. The chain uses TRBV10-3 and TRBJ2-7; D call uncertain. There are 14 residues in the CDR3. The germline V gene has CDR1 ENHRY and CDR2 SYGVKD. The ends were cut back, 0 bases at V and 0 bases at J, with 6 bases in the middle. The CDR3 protein is CAISESTGSYEQYF. The DNA of the CDR3 is TGTGCCATCAGTGAGTCGACTGGCTCCTACGAGCAGTACTTC.

Concerning this clonotype: At one end, the junction sequence differs from germline, possibly due to a read error. The V and J genes are TRBV27 and TRBJ1-5; 7 nucleotides line up with TRBD1. Germline CDR1 is MNHEY and CDR2 is SMNVEV (reference sequence). The CDR3 totals 11 residues. The CDR3 loop is CAHRGNQPQHF. Here the CDR3 DNA reads TGCGCGCACAGGGGAAATCAGCCCCAGCATTTT.

Only a few counts were recorded for this clonotype. V and J are TRBV29-1 and TRBJ2-5; the D gene is possibly TRBD1 (6 bases). Germline CDR1 reads SQVTM; CDR2 reads ANQGSEA. This CDR3 has 14 amino acids. Between the trimmed V and J ends, which lost 7 bases and 0 bases, there was a span of 15 bases. The CDR3 DNA sequence: TGCAGCGCAAGGACAGATTATAACCAAGAGACCCAGTACTTC. It translates to CSARTDYNQETQYF.

This chain uses TRBV11-2 with TRBJ2-2, with D uncertain. Germline V gene data show CDR1 as SGHAT and CDR2 as FQNNGV. The V and J ends lost 4 bases and 3 bases respectively, with 18 bases between them. The CDR3 totals 17 residues. CDR3 in DNA: TGTGCCAGCAGCTACCGCGGATTTGTTATGGACACCGGGGAGCTGTTTTTT. The encoded protein is CASSYRGFVMDTGELFF.

V and J are TRBV20-1 and TRBJ2-1, with a tentative D call TRBD2 (5 bases). Trimming removed 6 bases at V and 7 bases at J, with 13 bases between. This CDR3 is built from 12 residues. The germline V gene encodes CDR1 DFQATT and CDR2 SNEGSKA (reference sequence). CDR3 in DNA: TGCAGTGCGGACCCCAAGCGGAATGAGCAGTTCTTC. Protein: CSADPKRNEQFF.

This clonotype was observed a few times. The chain joins TRBV28 to TRBJ2-1, with TRBD1 identical over 8 bases. The CDR3 covers 13 residues. From germline, CDR1 is MDHEN and CDR2 SYDVKM. The V segment lost 9 bases and the J segment 4 bases; nucleotides outside the gene matches: 5. Written as DNA, the CDR3 is TGTGCCAGTAAAGGACAGGGATACAATGAGCAGTTCTTC. It encodes CASKGQGYNEQFF.

In its sample, this clonotype was seen a few times. The V gene is TRBV20-1, the J gene TRBJ1-5, with TRBD1 matching over 9 bases. The CDR3 runs 13 residues. J was trimmed by 8 bases and V by 5 bases; bases with no gene match: 7. Germline V gene lookup returns CDR1 DFQATT and CDR2 SNEGSKA (reference sequence). CDR3 residues: CSARDRDREPQHF. The CDR3, as DNA: TGCAGTGCTCGGGACCGGGACAGGGAGCCCCAGCATTTT.

The V gene is TRBV20-1, the J gene TRBJ2-5; D gene uncertain. Germline V gene lookup returns CDR1 DFQATT and CDR2 SNEGSKA (reference sequence). Trimming took off 2 bases at V and 4 bases at J, with 8 bases between the two ends. The length of the CDR3 is 12 residues. CDR3 sequence (DNA): TGCAGTGCTAGACCGGAAGGAGAGACCCAGTACTTC. It translates to CSARPEGETQYF.

This sequence joins TRBV20-1 and TRBJ2-6; maybe TRBD1 (6 bases). The CDR3 length is 15 residues. V was clipped by 4 bases and J by 1 base, with 11 bases between them. Germline assignment: CDR1 DFQATT and CDR2 SNEGSKA (reference sequence). Written as DNA, the CDR3 is TGCAGTGCTAACAGGGCCGGATCTGGGGCCAACGTCCTGACTTTC. It translates to CSANRAGSGANVLTF.

CDR3 protein: CASSPQGARHEQYF. CDR3 DNA sequence: TGTGCCAGCAGTCCCCAGGGGGCGAGGCACGAGCAGTACTTC. The genes are TRBV12-3 or TRBV12-4 and TRBJ2-7; 8 bases line up with TRBD1. Unmatched junction bases numbered 8, after V lost 5 bases and J lost 5 bases. The CDR3 runs 14 residues.

The CDR3 is CASSLGLAGIQETQYF. DNA of the CDR3: TGTGCCAGCAGCTTGGGACTAGCGGGTATCCAAGAGACCCAGTACTTC. The chain employs TRBV7-7 and TRBJ2-5; TRBD2 agrees at 12 bases. This CDR3 has 16 amino acids. Germline-derived CDR1 and CDR2 are SSHAT and FNYEAQ (reference sequence). The V gene end was trimmed by 3 bases and the J gene end by 1 base; junction bases not matched to a gene: 3.

This chain joins TRBV12-3 or TRBV12-4 and TRBJ1-4; D might be TRBD1 (5 bases). This CDR3 comprises 14 residues. The V end was cut by 5 bases, the J end by 7 bases, with 14 bases between. The CDR3 region is CASSPPGAPEKLFF. The CDR3 DNA is TGTGCCAGCAGTCCCCCCGGGGCCCCTGAAAAACTGTTTTTT.

This sequence joins TRBV5-1 and TRBJ1-1; possible D gene TRBD1, 5 bases. CDR1 is SGHRS, CDR2 YFSETQ, per germline. The CDR3 covers 14 residues. V dropped 3 bases and J dropped 5 bases, with 14 bases sitting between them. CDR3 loop: CASSSSGGWTEAFF. The DNA of the CDR3 is TGCGCCAGCAGCTCCTCGGGGGGGTGGACTGAAGCTTTCTTT.

The rearrangement uses TRBV7-9 and TRBJ2-3; D is undetermined. The CDR3 covers 14 residues. Trimming left V 2 bases short and J 5 bases short, with 11 bases between. Germline CDR1 reads SEHNR; CDR2 reads FQNEAQ (reference sequence). CDR3 nucleotides: TGTGCCAGCAGCTTACAGACTCAAGGAGATACGCAGTATTTT. This gives the protein CASSLQTQGDTQYF.